This entry features one T cell receptor (beta chain) sequence. The antigen is undetermined. The sample is drawn from a study of blood T cells in healthy people across ages. Sample-barcoded 5' priming and a J-beta primer mix drove a second PCR of roughly 7 to 11 cycles. The template-switch adaptor, which had 12 random nucleotides, put a tag on each cDNA molecule. TCRdb ran MiXCR on the 5' RACE reads and lists one entry per CDR3 protein. The sample comprises some 750,000 distinct CDR3 sequences, approximately 21% of which are singletons, and roughly a fifth rests with the top ten. Total RNA, at least 6 micrograms per sample, came from PBMCs. Study-level results: In long-lived donors, naive CD4+ cell counts and diversity exceeded those of aged donors.

The sequencing input was blood. The TCR comes from a man aged 70-80 years in good health.

Here the CDR3 reads CASSGSTSGYTF. CDR3 bases: TGTGCCAGCTCCGGATCGACTAGTGGCTACACCTTC. The rearrangement links TRBV6-5 to TRBJ1-2; unclear D gene. Trimming shortened V by 8 bases and J by 7 bases, and 14 bases separated the two germline ends. This CDR3 has 12 residues. Germline V gene data show CDR1 as MNHEY and CDR2 as SVGAGI.